This entry concerns a single TCR beta chain. Its cognate antigen is unknown. This CDR3 is also generated by other DNA sequences in the sample. V shed 3 bases, J shed 0 bases, and the junction held 1 base outside the gene matches. Germline V gives CDR1 KGHSH, CDR2 LQKENI. The CDR3 is 14 amino acids. The sample belongs to a study of shared clonotypes between healthy human individuals. Study-level points and caveats: In contrast to clonotypes shared by all four donors, non-shared clonotypes had lower generation probabilities. The naive CD4 repertoires of four donors were compared, and around 5% of clonotypes were shared.

The repertoire was sequenced with immunoSEQ multiplex PCR; TCRdb's copy has only in-frame clones and lacks some. The data contain roughly 2.6 million clones, around 94% of them singletons. This TCR was recovered from a man aged 18 to 29 in good health. The J gene is TRBJ2-7, the V gene TRBV18; 8 bases map to TRBD2. The material sequenced was naive CD4+ T cells sorted from blood. Subset in this sample: CD45RA+ positively selected. Here the CDR3 DNA reads TGTGCCAGCTCACCGGCGGGGGGCTCCTACGAGCAGTACTTC. Protein sequence: CASSPAGGSYEQYF.